The rows below give T cell receptor beta chains drawn from one sample of a study of cytomegalovirus exposure and HLA in healthy donors. The data were produced by immunoSEQ multiplex PCR, yet TCRdb's version contains in-frame clones alone and is incomplete. The data show 150,000 to 200,000 clones, roughly 88% seen once. Sequenced sample: PBMCs. These TCRs come from a man in his late teens or twenties in good health and CMV-seropositive. CDR3s include the opening cysteine and the closing phenylalanine or tryptophan. D genes are given only for firm matches. Where a row states a size, it is once, few, many or the class of an expanded clone; other rows omit it.

cdr3_nt,cdr3_aa,d_call,j_call,v_call,clone_size
TGCGCCAGCAGCTTGGATCCCTCGGATACGCAGTATTTT,CASSLDPSDTQYF,-,TRBJ2-3,TRBV5-1,-
TGCGCCAGCAGCTCTAGCGGGGGGGTCTACGAGCAGTACTTC,CASSSSGGVYEQYF,TRBD2,TRBJ2-7,TRBV5-1,-
TGTGCCAGCAGCCGTATGGACATCCGGGCCCCCCTGAACACTGAAGCTTTCTTT,CASSRMDIRAPLNTEAFF,-,TRBJ1-1,TRBV7-9,-
TGTGCCTGGAGTATGAGGCACACTGAAGCTTTCTTT,CAWSMRHTEAFF,-,TRBJ1-1,TRBV30,-
TGTGCCAGCAGCTTAGCGGGACTAGCGGGAATCTACGAGCAGTACTTC,CASSLAGLAGIYEQYF,TRBD2,TRBJ2-7,TRBV7-8,-
TGTGCCAGCAGCTTAGTCCTCCATGAGCAGTTCTTC,CASSLVLHEQFF,-,TRBJ2-1,TRBV7-9,-
TGTGCCAGCAGTTACCTCGTGACAGGGGGCGGGACTGAAGCTTTCTTT,CASSYLVTGGGTEAFF,TRBD1,TRBJ1-1,TRBV6-5,-
TGTGCCACCAGCAGAGATTTGGGGCTAGAGACCCAGTACTTC,CATSRDLGLETQYF,-,TRBJ2-5,TRBV15,-
TGTGCCAGCAGTTACCAGGGGGCGCAGGTCCAAGAGACCCAGTACTTC,CASSYQGAQVQETQYF,TRBD1,TRBJ2-5,TRBV6-5,-
TGTGCCAGTAGTATAGATCTATTAGGGACAGGGCCTAATGAAAAACTGTTTTTT,CASSIDLLGTGPNEKLFF,TRBD1,TRBJ1-4,TRBV19,-
TGTGCCAGCTTTAGGACGGGGGGCCCCCCCGGTGGAGGCGAGCAGTACTTC,CASFRTGGPPGGGEQYF,-,TRBJ2-7,TRBV27,few
TGTGCCAGCAGTCCCTCCCGGACAGGGGGGGAACATGGCTACACCTTC,CASSPSRTGGEHGYTF,TRBD1,TRBJ1-2,TRBV27,-
TGTGCCAGGTATCGATATTTTGAGATCGGGGAGCTGTTTTTT,CARYRYFEIGELFF,-,TRBJ2-2,TRBV7-3,-
TGCGCCAGCAGCGGAACGGGTTCCTACGAGCAGTACTTC,CASSGTGSYEQYF,-,TRBJ2-7,TRBV10-1,-
TGTGCCAGCAGCGTAGCCGGGACAGGGGCCACAGATACGCAGTATTTT,CASSVAGTGATDTQYF,TRBD1,TRBJ2-3,TRBV9,-
TGTGCCAGCAGCTTAGTACAGGGCCGTGCTGAAGCTTTCTTT,CASSLVQGRAEAFF,-,TRBJ1-1,TRBV11-2,-
TGTGCCAGCAGCGATCCACCAGGGAAAGCTTTCTTT,CASSDPPGKAFF,-,TRBJ1-1,TRBV28,-
TGCGCCAGCAGCTGGGCAGGGGCAGCTTTCTTT,CASSWAGAAFF,-,TRBJ1-1,TRBV5-1,-
TGTGCCAGCAGCCAGTCCCCGACAGGGGTTGAGACCTTC,CASSQSPTGVETF,TRBD1,TRBJ1-2,TRBV14,-
TGCGCCAGCAGCCAGGGGGGACCTCCTAGCACAGATACGCAGTATTTT,CASSQGGPPSTDTQYF,-,TRBJ2-3,TRBV4-3,-
TGTGCCAGCAGTTACTCGGGGGGGGAGGATGGCTACACCTTC,CASSYSGGEDGYTF,-,TRBJ1-2,TRBV6-5,-
TGTGCCAACTCCGGACAGGGAAGGGTAAGAAGGACTGAAGCTTTCTTT,CANSGQGRVRRTEAFF,TRBD1,TRBJ1-1,TRBV6-9,-
TGTGCCAGTAGTACCGACAGCTCCTACGAGCAGTACTTC,CASSTDSSYEQYF,-,TRBJ2-7,TRBV19,-
TGTGCCAGCAGCGCCATCTCCGGGACAAATTACGAGCAGTACTTC,CASSAISGTNYEQYF,-,TRBJ2-7,TRBV5-4,-
TGTGCCAGCACCCTGTGGTCTACCAACACCGGGGAGCTGTTTTTT,CASTLWSTNTGELFF,-,TRBJ2-2,TRBV6-1,-
TGTGCCAGCAGCTACCCCGGAGGGACTGAAGCTTTCTTT,CASSYPGGTEAFF,-,TRBJ1-1,TRBV7-9,-
TGTGCCAGCAGTTACAAGGGGATTAACTATGGCTACACCTTC,CASSYKGINYGYTF,-,TRBJ1-2,TRBV6-5,-
TGTGCCAGCAGTCCGGGGACAGGGCGTCAGCCCCAGCATTTT,CASSPGTGRQPQHF,TRBD1,TRBJ1-5,TRBV27,-
TGTGCCAGCAGCTTTTCCCAAACCGGGGAGCTGTTTTTT,CASSFSQTGELFF,-,TRBJ2-2,TRBV7-9,-
TGTGCCAGCAGCTTAGCCTCCGGGTGGTCCAGCGGGAACGGGGAGCTGTTTTTT,CASSLASGWSSGNGELFF,TRBD2,TRBJ2-2,TRBV7-9,-
TGTGCCAGCAGCTTAGTTGGGTTCGGGGTCGAAGAGACCCAGTACTTC,CASSLVGFGVEETQYF,-,TRBJ2-5,TRBV11-2,-
TGTGCCATCAGTGGAGGGACAGGGAAGGACGAGCAGTACTTC,CAISGGTGKDEQYF,TRBD1,TRBJ2-7,TRBV10-3,-
TGTGCCAGCAGTTACGGGACAAGTAATCAGCCCCAGCATTTT,CASSYGTSNQPQHF,-,TRBJ1-5,TRBV6-6,few
TGTGCCAGCAGCTTACAGGACGGAAACACCGGGGAGCTGTTTTTT,CASSLQDGNTGELFF,-,TRBJ2-2,TRBV5-8,-
TGTGCCACCAGCGGGCGGGGGGCGGTGAATGGCTACACCTTC,CATSGRGAVNGYTF,-,TRBJ1-2,TRBV15,-
TGTGCCAGTAGGAATAGCGGGGAGAAGCAAGAGACCCAGTACTTC,CASRNSGEKQETQYF,TRBD2,TRBJ2-5,TRBV19,-
TGCGCCAGCAGCCAGCGACTAGCGGGGGCGTACGAGCAGTACTTC,CASSQRLAGAYEQYF,TRBD2,TRBJ2-7,TRBV4-3,few
TGTGCCAGCAGCGTAGGCGGACAGGGTACCTCCTACGAGCAGTACTTC,CASSVGGQGTSYEQYF,TRBD1,TRBJ2-7,TRBV9,-
TGTGCCAGCAGGTCTCCCCAAGAACTCGAGCAGTTCTTC,CASRSPQELEQFF,-,TRBJ2-1,TRBV9,-
TGTGCCAGCAGCGCAAGTCGGGGAACTACCTCCACAGATACGCAGTATTTT,CASSASRGTTSTDTQYF,-,TRBJ2-3,TRBV9,-
TGTGCCAGCAGTCTTGAGACAGGGGGAGGCACTGAAGCTTTCTTT,CASSLETGGGTEAFF,TRBD1,TRBJ1-1,TRBV27,once
TGCGCCAGCAGCCAAGGTCGGCTAGCGGGGGGGTTGGAGCAGTACTTC,CASSQGRLAGGLEQYF,TRBD2,TRBJ2-5,TRBV4-3,-
TGTGCCTGGAGTGTAGGTAGACTTCATCAGCCCCAGCATTTT,CAWSVGRLHQPQHF,-,TRBJ1-5,TRBV30,once
TGCGCCAGCAGCCCAGGGTATCCGGCCTATGGCTACACCTTC,CASSPGYPAYGYTF,-,TRBJ1-2,TRBV4-3,-
TGTGCCAGCAGTAGGGACAGTAACTCCTACAATGAGCAGTTCTTC,CASSRDSNSYNEQFF,TRBD1,TRBJ2-1,TRBV6-1,-
TGTGCCAGCTCCCACGGACTAGCGGGGGGGTTCTACAATGAGCAGTTCTTC,CASSHGLAGGFYNEQFF,TRBD2,TRBJ2-1,TRBV18,-
TGCGCCAGCAGCCAAGTACTAGCGGGGTCCTACGAGCAGTACTTC,CASSQVLAGSYEQYF,TRBD2,TRBJ2-7,TRBV4-1,-
TGTGCCAGTAGTATTAAGGACAGGGGGCTAAGGGGATACGAGCAGTACTTC,CASSIKDRGLRGYEQYF,TRBD1,TRBJ2-7,TRBV19,-
TGTGCCAGCAGTTTAGGCCCGAACTATGGCTACACCTTC,CASSLGPNYGYTF,-,TRBJ1-2,TRBV27,once
TGTGCCAGCGGAGGGGCGGGGTCGAACGCACCCCTCCACTTT,CASGGAGSNAPLHF,-,TRBJ1-6,TRBV7-2,-
TGTGCCAGCAGCTGGGAAAGGACAGGGTCCTACGAGCAGTACTTC,CASSWERTGSYEQYF,TRBD1,TRBJ2-7,TRBV7-9,-
TGCGCCAGCCAAGGAAACACCATATATTTT,CASQGNTIYF,-,TRBJ1-3,TRBV10-2,few
TGTGCCAGCAGCCCTCTACGGACTAGCGGGGGGGCAGTTGGGGGCAATGAGCAGTTCTTC,CASSPLRTSGGAVGGNEQFF,TRBD2,TRBJ2-1,TRBV7-6,-
TGCGCCAGCAGCTCCGCCGGGGGGGGGCTAAACACTGAAGCTTTCTTT,CASSSAGGGLNTEAFF,-,TRBJ1-1,TRBV5-1,-
TGTGCCAGCAGCCGGTGGGCAGGGGGCCACACTGAAGCTTTCTTT,CASSRWAGGHTEAFF,TRBD1,TRBJ1-1,TRBV9,-
TGTGCCAGCAGCTTAGGCCCGGGGAGGCTAGCGGGGGGGATGGAGACCCAGTACTTC,CASSLGPGRLAGGMETQYF,TRBD2,TRBJ2-5,TRBV7-2,-
TGTGCCAGCAGTGCCGGGACAACCCACGAGCAGTACTTC,CASSAGTTHEQYF,-,TRBJ2-7,TRBV6-5,-
TGCGCCAGCAGCTCACAGGGGTCGGTGGGCTACACCTTC,CASSSQGSVGYTF,TRBD1,TRBJ1-2,TRBV5-1,-
TGTGCCAGTAGTATAGTGCGGGGACAAGAGACCCAGTACTTC,CASSIVRGQETQYF,-,TRBJ2-5,TRBV19,-